Listed here are 9 T cell receptor beta chains from one sample, sequenced in a study of CD8 T cells in Susac syndrome. An amount of RNA that ranged from 0.5 to 1 ug was reverse transcribed with random hexamers. TCRdb re-called the immunoSEQ multiplex PCR reads with MiXCR, one entry per CDR3 protein. The sample lists around 200,000 distinct CDR3 sequences; 90% to 95% were seen once. Sequenced material: CD4+ T cells from PBMCs. The origin of the receptors is a human donor in good health.

The genes are TRBV29-1 and TRBJ1-3, with a weak D call TRBD1 (5 bases). This CDR3 contains 13 residues. Germline CDR1 SQVTM, CDR2 ANQGSEA. Trimming pared 6 bases from V and 0 bases from J, leaving 9 bases between. CDR3 region: CSVGTSSGNTIYF. CDR3 DNA: TGCAGCGTAGGGACGAGCTCTGGAAACACCATATATTTT.

This chain links TRBV20-1 with TRBJ2-1; D not certain. CDR3 length equals 15 residues. CDR1 DFQATT and CDR2 SNEGSKA come from the germline V gene (reference sequence). The V end was cut by 0 bases, the J end by 1 base, with 10 bases between. The CDR3 is CSARDRSSSYNEQFF. The CDR3 nucleotides read TGCAGTGCTAGAGATCGGAGCTCATCCTACAATGAGCAGTTCTTC.

The gene calls are TRBV3-1 and TRBJ2-5; D uncertain. Germline lookup yields CDR1 LGHDT and CDR2 YNNKEL (reference sequence). The V and J ends lost 4 bases and 1 base respectively, with 7 bases between them. The CDR3 loop spans 13 amino acids. The CDR3 DNA reads TGTGCCAGCAGCCGACCGCCCCAAGAGACCCAGTACTTC. Translated: CASSRPPQETQYF.

The chain links TRBV2 to TRBJ2-5; possibly TRBD1 for D (7 bases). V lost 7 bases to trimming and J lost 5 bases, with 14 bases between them. The CDR3 spans 13 residues. CDR1 is SNHLY, CDR2 FYNNEI, per germline. The CDR3 nucleotides are TGTGCCAGCAAGGAGGGGGCCTCGGAGACCCAGTACTTC. Translation: CASKEGASETQYF. The full variable domain, rest sourced from reference TRBV2 and TRBJ2-5, is EPEVTQTPSHQVTQMGQEVILRCVPISNHLYFYWYRQILGQKVEFLVSFYNNEISEKSEIFDDQFSVERPDGSNFTLKIRSTKLEDSAMYFCASKEGASETQYFGPGTRLLVL.

The chain employs TRBV12-3 or TRBV12-4 and TRBJ2-7, with a weak D call TRBD2 (6 bases). With 4 bases removed from V and 6 bases from J, the gap between germline ends came to 10 bases. This CDR3 spans 12 amino acids. The CDR3 DNA sequence: TGTGCCAGCAGTTGGGGCGGGGCCGAGCAGTACGTC. It codes for CASSWGGAEQYV.

This chain uses TRBV30 with TRBJ1-2; D may be TRBD1 (6 bases). The CDR3 loop spans 13 amino acids. Trimming cost V 3 bases and J 4 bases, with 12 bases left between them. The germline V gene encodes CDR1 GTSNPN and CDR2 SVGIG (reference sequence). CDR3 amino acids: CAWRAGETYGYTF. CDR3 nucleotides: TGTGCCTGGAGGGCAGGGGAGACCTATGGCTACACCTTC.

Of note for this clonotype: One end of the junction fails to match germline, which may point to a read error. The chain links TRBV5-6 to TRBJ2-1; weak D call: TRBD2 (6 bases). CDR3 length equals 11 residues. The V gene's germline CDR1 is SGHDT and CDR2 YYEEEE. The CDR3 loop reads CASSSRLVYTF. The CDR3 nucleotides read TGTGCCAGCAGCTCCCGACTAGTTTATACCTTC.

The V gene is TRBV4-1, the J gene TRBJ2-1, with unresolved D. The V end was cut by 0 bases, the J end by 1 base, with 4 bases between. The CDR3 loop spans 14 amino acids. CDR1 is MGHRA and CDR2 is YSYEKL in the germline V gene. CDR3 bases: TGCGCCAGCAGCCAAGAGAGTTCCTACAATGAGCAGTTCTTC. This sequence encodes CASSQESSYNEQFF.

The rearrangement links TRBV19 to TRBJ2-7; TRBD2 agrees at 7 bases. The trim removed 7 bases at V and 0 bases at J, leaving 9 bases unmatched. Germline V CDR1 and CDR2: LNHDA, SQIVND (reference sequence). The CDR3 has 15 amino acids. The CDR3 coding sequence is TGTGCCAGTATCGACGAGCGGGGTAGCTCCTACGAGCAGTACGTC. Translated, it gives CASIDERGSSYEQYV.